This T cell receptor beta chain stems from a study of T cells in Graves' hyperthyroidism and ophthalmopathy. CDR1 is MNHNY, CDR2 SVGAGI, per germline (reference sequence). The CDR3 length is 14 residues. V lost 2 bases and J 2 bases, leaving 10 bases between the germline ends. Many counts were recorded for this clonotype. Amplified TCR beta CDR3 regions derived from RNA transcripts. First-round RT-PCR with HTBI primers amplified the TCR CDR3 region. TCRdb fed the multiplex PCR reads into MiXCR, producing one record per CDR3 protein. The top ten clones hold about 19% of a sample with about 410,000 distinct CDR3 sequences, roughly 15% of them seen once.

The source material was blood. This clonotype was sampled from a woman in her 30s with Graves' ophthalmopathy. V usage is TRBV6-6 and J usage is TRBJ2-7; either TRBD1 or TRBD2 may fit D (5 bases each). DNA for the CDR3: TGTGCCAGCAGTTACATCGAGGGGACCTACGAGCAGTACTTC. Translated: CASSYIEGTYEQYF.